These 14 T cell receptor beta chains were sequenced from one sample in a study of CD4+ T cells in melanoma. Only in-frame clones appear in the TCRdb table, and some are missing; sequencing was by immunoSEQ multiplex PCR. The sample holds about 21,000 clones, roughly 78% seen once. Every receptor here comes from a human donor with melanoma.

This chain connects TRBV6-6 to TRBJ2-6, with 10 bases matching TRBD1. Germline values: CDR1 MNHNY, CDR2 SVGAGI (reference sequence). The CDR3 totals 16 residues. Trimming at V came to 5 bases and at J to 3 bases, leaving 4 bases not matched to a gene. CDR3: CASSRQGAGGANVLTF. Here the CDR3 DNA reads TGTGCCAGCAGTAGACAGGGGGCGGGTGGGGCCAACGTCCTGACTTTC.

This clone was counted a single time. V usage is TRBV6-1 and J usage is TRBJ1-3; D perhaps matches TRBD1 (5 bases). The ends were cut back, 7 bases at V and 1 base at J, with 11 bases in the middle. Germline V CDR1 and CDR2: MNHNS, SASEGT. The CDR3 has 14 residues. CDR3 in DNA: TGTGCCAGCACCCGAGGACATTCTGGAAACACCATATATTTT. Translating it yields CASTRGHSGNTIYF.

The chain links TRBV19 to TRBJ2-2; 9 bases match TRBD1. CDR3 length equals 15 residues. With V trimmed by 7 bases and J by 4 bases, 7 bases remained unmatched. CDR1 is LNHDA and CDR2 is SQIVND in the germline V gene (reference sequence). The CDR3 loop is CASTPGQGSTGELFF. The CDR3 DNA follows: TGTGCCAGTACGCCAGGACAGGGGAGCACCGGGGAGCTGTTTTTT.

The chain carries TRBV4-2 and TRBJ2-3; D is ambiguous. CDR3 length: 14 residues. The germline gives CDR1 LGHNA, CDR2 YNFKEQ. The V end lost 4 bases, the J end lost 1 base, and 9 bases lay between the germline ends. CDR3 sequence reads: CASSPRPGTDTQYF. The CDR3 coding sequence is TGTGCCAGCAGCCCTCGACCCGGCACAGATACGCAGTATTTT.

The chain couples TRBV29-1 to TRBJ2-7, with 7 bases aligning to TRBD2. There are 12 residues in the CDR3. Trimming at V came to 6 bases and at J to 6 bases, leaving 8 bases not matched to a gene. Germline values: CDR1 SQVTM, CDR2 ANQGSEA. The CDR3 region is CSVRGGPREQYF. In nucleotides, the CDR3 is TGCAGCGTGAGGGGAGGGCCTCGCGAGCAGTACTTC.

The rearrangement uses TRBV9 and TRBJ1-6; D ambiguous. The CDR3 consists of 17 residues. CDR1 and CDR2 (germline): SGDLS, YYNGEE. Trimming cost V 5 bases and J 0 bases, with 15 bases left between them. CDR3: CASSNTPGSSYNSPLHF. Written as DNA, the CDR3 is TGTGCCAGCAGTAATACCCCCGGGAGCTCCTATAATTCACCCCTCCACTTT.

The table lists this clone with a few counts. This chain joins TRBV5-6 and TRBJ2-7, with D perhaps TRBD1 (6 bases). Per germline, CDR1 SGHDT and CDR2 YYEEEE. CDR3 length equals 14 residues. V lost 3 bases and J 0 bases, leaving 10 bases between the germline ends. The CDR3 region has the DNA TGTGCCAGCAGCTCCCGGGACACCTCCTACGAGCAGTACTTC. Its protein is CASSSRDTSYEQYF.

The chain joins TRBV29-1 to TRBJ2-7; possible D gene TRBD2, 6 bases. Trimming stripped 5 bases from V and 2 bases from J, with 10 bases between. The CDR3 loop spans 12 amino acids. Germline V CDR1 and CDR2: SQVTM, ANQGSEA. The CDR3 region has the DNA TGCAGCGTTCTCACGGGAGCCTACGAGCAGTACTTC. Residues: CSVLTGAYEQYF.

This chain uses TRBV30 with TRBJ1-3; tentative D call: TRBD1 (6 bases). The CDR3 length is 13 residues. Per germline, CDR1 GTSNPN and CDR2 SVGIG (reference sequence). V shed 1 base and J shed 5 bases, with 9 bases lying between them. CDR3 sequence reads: CAWSGTARNTIYF. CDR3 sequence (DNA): TGTGCCTGGAGTGGGACAGCGCGAAACACCATATATTTT.

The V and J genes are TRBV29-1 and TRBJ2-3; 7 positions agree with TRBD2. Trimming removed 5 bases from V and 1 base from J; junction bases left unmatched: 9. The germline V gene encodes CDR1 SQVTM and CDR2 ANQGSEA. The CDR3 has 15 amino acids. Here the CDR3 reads CSVLGSAGGTDTQYF. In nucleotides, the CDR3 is TGCAGCGTTCTCGGATCGGCGGGGGGCACAGATACGCAGTATTTT.

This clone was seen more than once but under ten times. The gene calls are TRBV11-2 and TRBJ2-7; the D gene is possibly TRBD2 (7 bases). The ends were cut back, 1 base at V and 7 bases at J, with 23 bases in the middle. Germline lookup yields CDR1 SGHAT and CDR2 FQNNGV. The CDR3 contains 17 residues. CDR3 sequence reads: CASSLGGAGTTAWEQYF. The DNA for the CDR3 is TGTGCCAGCAGCTTAGGGGGGGCCGGGACTACCGCCTGGGAGCAGTACTTC.

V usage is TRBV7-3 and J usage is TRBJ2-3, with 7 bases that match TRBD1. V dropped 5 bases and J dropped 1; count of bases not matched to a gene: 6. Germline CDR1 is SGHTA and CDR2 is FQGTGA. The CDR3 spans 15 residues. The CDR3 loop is CASSPRQGRTDTQYF. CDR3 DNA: TGTGCCAGCAGCCCCCGACAGGGCCGCACAGATACGCAGTATTTT.

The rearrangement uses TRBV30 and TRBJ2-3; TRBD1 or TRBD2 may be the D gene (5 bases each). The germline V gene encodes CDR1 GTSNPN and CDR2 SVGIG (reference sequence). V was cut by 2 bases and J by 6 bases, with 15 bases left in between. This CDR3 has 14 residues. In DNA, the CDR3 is TGTGCCTGGAGTCCACGGACATCGGGGGATACGCAGTATTTT. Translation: CAWSPRTSGDTQYF.

DNA of the CDR3: TGTGCCAGCTCACCGACAGGGGGCGACACTGAAGCTTTCTTT. Translating gives CASSPTGGDTEAFF. The gene calls are TRBV18 and TRBJ1-1, with 10 bases aligning to TRBD1. V lost 3 bases to trimming and J lost 3 bases; unmatched junction nucleotides: 1. Germline V gene lookup returns CDR1 KGHSH and CDR2 LQKENI. The CDR3 covers 14 residues.